This T cell receptor beta chain was sequenced in a study of T cell responses to AZD1222 COVID-19 vaccine. CDR1 is SEHNR and CDR2 is FQNEAQ in the germline V gene (reference sequence). The CDR3 is 12 residues long. V was shortened by 1 base and J by 5 bases, with 6 bases between the two germline ends. TCRdb keeps only in-frame clones here, not all; method: immunoSEQ multiplex PCR. The data hold several thousand clones, with about 89% observed a single time. V gene TRBV7-9 combines with J gene TRBJ2-7; tentatively, D is TRBD1 (5 bases). The sample was peripheral blood, taken 28 days after the second AZD1222 dose. The TCR sequence derives from an adult who received the AZD1222 COVID-19 vaccine. CDR3 sequence (DNA): TGTGCCAGCAGCTTAGTAGGGGACGAGCAGTACTTC. As protein: CASSLVGDEQYF. Full variable domain (missing parts from reference TRBV7-9 and TRBJ2-7): DTGVSQNPRHKITKRGQNVTFRCDPISEHNRLYWYRQTLGQGPEFLTYFQNEAQLEKSRLLSDRFSAERPKGSFSTLEIQRTEQGDSAMYLCASSLVGDEQYFGPGTRLTVT.